Detailed here is one T cell receptor (beta chain). These data are taken from a study of blood T cell repertoires in COVID-19. On the study more broadly: Samples came from the United States, Italy and Spain, spanning acute and convalescent COVID-19. The analysed material was cDNA or gDNA that came from T cells, B-cell-depleted T cells, or PBMCs.

The CDR3 is 15 amino acids. J lost 3 bases, V lost 0 bases, and 1 base had no gene match. Germline loops: CDR1 SGHTA, CDR2 FQGNSA. In the original analysis: Counts of nucleated cells, estimated from reference gene primer amplification, were obtained. Profiling relied on immunoSEQ multiplex PCR, and the TCRdb table lists in-frame clones only, not all of them. That table is the source of V, J and clone size, and D and trimming were worked out from the DNA. The sample has 70,000 or so clones, roughly 74% seen once. The source is a human donor in a cohort sampled during active COVID-19. The specimen was peripheral blood. This chain links TRBV7-2 with TRBJ2-7; 11 positions match TRBD1. The CDR3 DNA follows: TGTGCCAGCAGCTTAGCGGGACAGGGGGTCTACGAGCAGTACTTC. Its translation: CASSLAGQGVYEQYF.